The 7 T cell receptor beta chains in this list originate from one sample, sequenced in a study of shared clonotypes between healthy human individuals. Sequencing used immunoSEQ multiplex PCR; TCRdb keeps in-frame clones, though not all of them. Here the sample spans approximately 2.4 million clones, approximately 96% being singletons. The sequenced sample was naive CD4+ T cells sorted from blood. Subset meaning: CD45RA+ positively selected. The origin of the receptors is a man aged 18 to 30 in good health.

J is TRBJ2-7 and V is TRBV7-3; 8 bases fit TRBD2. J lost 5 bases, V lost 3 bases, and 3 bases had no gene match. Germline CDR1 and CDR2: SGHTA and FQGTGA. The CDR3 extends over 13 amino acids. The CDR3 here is CASSFAGGNEQYF. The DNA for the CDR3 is TGTGCCAGCAGCTTCGCGGGGGGAAACGAGCAGTACTTC.

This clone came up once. DNA for the CDR3: TGTGCCAGCACCAACGGAAGGGGAAGCTATGGCTACACCTTC. Translating it yields CASTNGRGSYGYTF. The V gene is TRBV6-5, the J gene TRBJ1-2; possibly TRBD1 for D (5 bases). Per germline, CDR1 MNHEY and CDR2 SVGAGI. The germline V and J ends were trimmed by 7 bases and 4 bases, with 16 bases remaining between them. The CDR3 is 14 amino acids.

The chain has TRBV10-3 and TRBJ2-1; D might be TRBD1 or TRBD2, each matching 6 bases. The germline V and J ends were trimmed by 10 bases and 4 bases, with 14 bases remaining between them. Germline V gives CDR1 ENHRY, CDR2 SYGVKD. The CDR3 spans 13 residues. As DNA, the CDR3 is TGTGCCACCGCTTGGGGGGCTTACAATGAGCAGTTCTTC. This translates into CATAWGAYNEQFF.

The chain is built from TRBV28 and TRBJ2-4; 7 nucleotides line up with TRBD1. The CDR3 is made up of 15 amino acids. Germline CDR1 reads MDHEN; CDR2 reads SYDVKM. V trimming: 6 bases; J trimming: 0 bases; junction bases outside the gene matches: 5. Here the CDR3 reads CASSWGQTAKNIQYF. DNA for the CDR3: TGTGCCAGCAGCTGGGGACAGACAGCCAAAAACATTCAGTACTTC.

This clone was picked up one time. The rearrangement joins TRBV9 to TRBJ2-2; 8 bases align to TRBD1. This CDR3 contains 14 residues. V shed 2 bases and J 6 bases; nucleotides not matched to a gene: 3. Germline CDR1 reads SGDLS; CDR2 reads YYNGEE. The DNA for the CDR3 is TGTGCCAGCAGCGTCAGGGGGCAGGCCGGGGAGCTGTTTTTT. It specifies CASSVRGQAGELFF. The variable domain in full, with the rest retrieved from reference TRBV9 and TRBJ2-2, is DSGVTQTPKHLITATGQRVTLRCSPRSGDLSVYWYQQSLDQGLQFLIQYYNGEERAKGNILERFSAQQFPDLHSELNLSSLELGDSALYFCASSVRGQAGELFFGEGSRLTVL.

The CDR3, as DNA: TGTGCCAGTACCACAACGACTAGCGGGAGGGCCCGGGATGAGCAGTTCTTC. As protein: CASTTTTSGRARDEQFF. The rearrangement links TRBV19 to TRBJ2-1; 14 bases are shared with TRBD2. The V gene's germline CDR1 is LNHDA and CDR2 SQIVND (reference sequence). V trimming: 7 bases; J trimming: 8 bases; junction bases outside the gene matches: 13. The CDR3 runs to 17 residues.

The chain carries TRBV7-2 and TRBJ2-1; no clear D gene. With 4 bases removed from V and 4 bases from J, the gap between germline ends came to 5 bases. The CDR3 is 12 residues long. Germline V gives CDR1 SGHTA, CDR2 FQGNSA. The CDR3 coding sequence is TGTGCCAGCAGCTCCGAATACAATGAGCAGTTCTTC. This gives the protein CASSSEYNEQFF.